Given below is one TCR beta chain in context. This sample stems from a study of cytomegalovirus exposure and HLA in healthy donors. Study background: The 130 or so validation repertoires used the same platform as the 650 to 850 first-cohort repertoires (as reported by a later analysis).

CDR3 length equals 14 residues. Germline CDR1 reads LNHNV; CDR2 reads YYDKDF (reference sequence). The junction had 4 bases not matched to a gene; V was cut back by 3 bases and J by 7 bases. Produced via immunoSEQ multiplex PCR; TCRdb's table is partial and in-frame only. The data contain a few hundred thousand clones, roughly 90% of them singletons. The V gene is TRBV15, the J gene TRBJ2-1; 9 bases are a match to TRBD1. This receptor was taken from a woman aged 18-35 years in good health and CMV-seronegative. The sequencing input was PBMCs. For the CDR3, the DNA is TGTGCCACCAGCAGGGACAGGGGTAAGAATGAGCAGTTCTTC. Residues: CATSRDRGKNEQFF. Complete variable domain (other parts from reference TRBV15 and TRBJ2-1): DAMVIQNPRYQVTQFGKPVTLSCSQTLNHNVMYWYQQKSSQAPKLLFHYYDKDFNNEADTPDNFQSRRPNTSFCFLDIRSPGLGDTAMYLCATSRDRGKNEQFFGPGTRLTVL.